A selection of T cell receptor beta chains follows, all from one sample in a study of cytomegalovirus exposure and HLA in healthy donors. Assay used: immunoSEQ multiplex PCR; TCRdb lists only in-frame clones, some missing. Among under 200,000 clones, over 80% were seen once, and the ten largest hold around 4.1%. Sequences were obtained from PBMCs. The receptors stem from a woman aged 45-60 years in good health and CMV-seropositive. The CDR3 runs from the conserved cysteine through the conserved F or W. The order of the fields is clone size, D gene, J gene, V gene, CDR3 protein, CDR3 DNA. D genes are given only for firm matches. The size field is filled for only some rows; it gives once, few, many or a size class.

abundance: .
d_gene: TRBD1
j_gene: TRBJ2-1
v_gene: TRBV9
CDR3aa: CASSARAGTGGNEQFF
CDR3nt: TGTGCCAGCAGCGCCAGAGCCGGGACAGGGGGCAATGAGCAGTTCTTC

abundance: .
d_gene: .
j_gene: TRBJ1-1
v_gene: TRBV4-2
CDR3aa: CASSLRARAGTEAFF
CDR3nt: TGTGCCAGCAGCCTCAGAGCCCGGGCGGGAACTGAAGCTTTCTTT

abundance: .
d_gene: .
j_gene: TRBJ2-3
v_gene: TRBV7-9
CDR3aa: CASSLFGQTSDTQYF
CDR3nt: TGTGCCAGCAGCTTATTCGGACAGACTTCGGATACGCAGTATTTT

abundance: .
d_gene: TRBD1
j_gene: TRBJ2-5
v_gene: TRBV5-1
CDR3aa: CASSLGTGARGETQYF
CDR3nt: TGCGCCAGCAGCTTGGGGACAGGGGCCCGGGGGGAGACCCAGTACTTC

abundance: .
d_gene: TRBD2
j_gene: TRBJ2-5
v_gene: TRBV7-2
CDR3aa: CASSLGLAQETQYF
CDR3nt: TGTGCCAGCAGCTTAGGACTAGCTCAAGAGACCCAGTACTTC

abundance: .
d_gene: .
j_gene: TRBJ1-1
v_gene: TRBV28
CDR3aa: CASSLPQGGSGTEAFF
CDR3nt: TGTGCCAGCAGTTTACCCCAAGGGGGTAGTGGCACTGAAGCTTTCTTT

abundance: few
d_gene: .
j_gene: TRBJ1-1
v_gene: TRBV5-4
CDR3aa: CASIASQGSTEAFF
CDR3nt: TGTGCCAGCATCGCATCACAGGGCAGCACTGAAGCTTTCTTT

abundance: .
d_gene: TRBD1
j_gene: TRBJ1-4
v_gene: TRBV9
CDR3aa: CASSPPNRGTNEKLFF
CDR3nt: TGTGCCAGCAGCCCGCCTAACAGGGGAACTAATGAAAAACTGTTTTTT

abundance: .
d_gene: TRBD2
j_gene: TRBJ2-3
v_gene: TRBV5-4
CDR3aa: CASSPRLAGSTDTQYF
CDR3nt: TGTGCCAGCAGCCCTCGACTAGCGGGGAGCACAGATACGCAGTATTTT

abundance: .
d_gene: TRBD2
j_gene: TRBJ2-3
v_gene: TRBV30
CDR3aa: CAWKRGGSDTQYF
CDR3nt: TGTGCCTGGAAGCGGGGGGGCTCGGATACGCAGTATTTT

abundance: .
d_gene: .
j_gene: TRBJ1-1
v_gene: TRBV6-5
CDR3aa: CASSFAGVAENTEAFF
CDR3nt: TGTGCCAGCAGTTTTGCAGGGGTGGCAGAGAACACTGAAGCTTTCTTT

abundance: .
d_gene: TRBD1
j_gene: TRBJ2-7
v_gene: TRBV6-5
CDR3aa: CASSFDREVLEQYF
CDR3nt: TGTGCCAGCAGTTTCGACAGGGAAGTCCTCGAGCAGTACTTC

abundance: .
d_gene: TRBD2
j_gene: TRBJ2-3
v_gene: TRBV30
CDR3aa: CACPGLAPDTQYF
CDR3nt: TGTGCCTGTCCGGGACTAGCTCCAGATACGCAGTATTTT

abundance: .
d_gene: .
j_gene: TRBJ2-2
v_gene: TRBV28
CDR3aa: CASGALDTGELFF
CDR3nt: TGTGCCAGCGGAGCGTTAGACACCGGGGAGCTGTTTTTT